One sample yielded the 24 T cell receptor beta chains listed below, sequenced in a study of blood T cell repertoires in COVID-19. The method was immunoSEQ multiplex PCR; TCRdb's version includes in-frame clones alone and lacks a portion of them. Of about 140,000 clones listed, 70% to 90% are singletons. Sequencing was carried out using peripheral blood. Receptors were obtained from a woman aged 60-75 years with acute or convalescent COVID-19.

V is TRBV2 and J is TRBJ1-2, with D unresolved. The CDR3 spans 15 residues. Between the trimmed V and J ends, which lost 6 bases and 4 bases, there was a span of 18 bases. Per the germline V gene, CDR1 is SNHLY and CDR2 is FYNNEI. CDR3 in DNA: TGTGCCAGCAGCGCAATGGTCACTAGCAGCTATGGCTACACCTTC. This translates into CASSAMVTSSYGYTF.

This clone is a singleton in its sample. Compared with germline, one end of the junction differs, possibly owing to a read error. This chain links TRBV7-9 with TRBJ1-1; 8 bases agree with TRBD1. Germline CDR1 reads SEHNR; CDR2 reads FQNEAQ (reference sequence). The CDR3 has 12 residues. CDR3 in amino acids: CASSLDRALLAF. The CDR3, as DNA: TGTGCCAGCAGCTTGGACAGGGCCCTACTGGCTTTT.

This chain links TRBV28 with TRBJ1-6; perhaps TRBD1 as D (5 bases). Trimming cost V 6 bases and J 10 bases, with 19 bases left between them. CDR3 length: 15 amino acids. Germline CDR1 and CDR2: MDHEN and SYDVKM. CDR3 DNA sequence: TGTGCCAGCAGCCCTCCGGGCGGGGGGAGGTCACCCCTCCACTTT. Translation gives CASSPPGGGRSPLHF. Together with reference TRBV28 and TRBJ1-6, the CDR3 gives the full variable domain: DVKVTQSSRYLVKRTGEKVFLECVQDMDHENMFWYRQDPGLGLRLIYFSYDVKMKEKGDIPEGYSVSREKKERFSLILESASTNQTSMYLCASSPPGGGRSPLHFGNGTRLTVT.

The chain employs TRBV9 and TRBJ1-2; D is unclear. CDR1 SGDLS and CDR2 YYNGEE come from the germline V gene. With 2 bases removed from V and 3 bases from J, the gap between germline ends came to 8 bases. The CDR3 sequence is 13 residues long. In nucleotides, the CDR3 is TGTGCCAGCAGCGTCGGCGGGGACTATGGCTACACCTTC. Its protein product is CASSVGGDYGYTF.

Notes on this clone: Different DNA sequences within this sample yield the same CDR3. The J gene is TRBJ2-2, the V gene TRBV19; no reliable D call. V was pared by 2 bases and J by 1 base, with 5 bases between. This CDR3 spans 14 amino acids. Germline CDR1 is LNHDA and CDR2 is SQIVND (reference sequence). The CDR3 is CASSISRNTGELFF. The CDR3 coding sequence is TGTGCCAGTAGTATATCCAGGAACACCGGGGAGCTGTTTTTT.

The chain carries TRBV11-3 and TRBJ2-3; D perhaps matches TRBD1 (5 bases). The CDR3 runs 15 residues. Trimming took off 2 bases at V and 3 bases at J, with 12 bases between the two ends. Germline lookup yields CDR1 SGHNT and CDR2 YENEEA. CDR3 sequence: CASSLRQGQTDTQYF. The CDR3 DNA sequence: TGTGCCAGCAGCTTAAGGCAGGGTCAAACAGATACGCAGTATTTT.

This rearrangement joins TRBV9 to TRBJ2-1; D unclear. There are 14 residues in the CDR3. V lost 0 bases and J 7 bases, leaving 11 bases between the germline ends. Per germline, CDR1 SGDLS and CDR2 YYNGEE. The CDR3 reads CASSVALQINEQFF. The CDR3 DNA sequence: TGTGCCAGCAGCGTAGCTCTACAGATTAATGAGCAGTTCTTC.

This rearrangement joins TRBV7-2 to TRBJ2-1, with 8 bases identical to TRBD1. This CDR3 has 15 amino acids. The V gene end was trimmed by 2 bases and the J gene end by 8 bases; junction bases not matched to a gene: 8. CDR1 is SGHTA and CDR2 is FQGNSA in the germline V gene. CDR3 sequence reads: CASSLRQGPAHEQFF. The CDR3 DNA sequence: TGTGCCAGCAGCTTAAGACAGGGGCCGGCACATGAGCAGTTCTTC.

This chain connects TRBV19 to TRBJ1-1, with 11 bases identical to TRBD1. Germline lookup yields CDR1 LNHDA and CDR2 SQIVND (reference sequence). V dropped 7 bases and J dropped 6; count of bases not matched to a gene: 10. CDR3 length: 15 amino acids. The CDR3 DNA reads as TGTGCCAGTACCCCAATGGGACAGGGGGGCGCTGAAGCTTTCTTT. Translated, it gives CASTPMGQGGAEAFF.

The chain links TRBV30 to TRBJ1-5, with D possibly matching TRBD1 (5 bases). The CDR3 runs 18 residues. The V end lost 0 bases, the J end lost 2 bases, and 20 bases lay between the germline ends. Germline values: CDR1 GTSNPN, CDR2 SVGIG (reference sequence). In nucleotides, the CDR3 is TGTGCCTGGAGTGTGGGACGCTTGGGACTGCTGGGCAATCAGCCCCAGCATTTT. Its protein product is CAWSVGRLGLLGNQPQHF.

Written as DNA, the CDR3 is TGTGCCAGCGGAAAAGGGACACCCTTTTATGAAGCTTTCTTT. This gives the protein CASGKGTPFYEAFF. This rearrangement joins TRBV7-9 to TRBJ1-1, with D possibly matching TRBD1 (6 bases). Between the trimmed V and J ends, which lost 8 bases and 7 bases, there was a span of 20 bases. The CDR3 runs to 14 residues. Germline assignment: CDR1 SEHNR and CDR2 FQNEAQ (reference sequence).

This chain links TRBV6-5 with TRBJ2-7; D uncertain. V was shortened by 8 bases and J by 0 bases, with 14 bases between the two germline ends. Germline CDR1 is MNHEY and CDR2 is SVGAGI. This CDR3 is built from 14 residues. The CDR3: CASVIQASSYEQYF. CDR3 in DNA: TGTGCCAGCGTGATTCAGGCCAGCTCCTACGAGCAGTACTTC.

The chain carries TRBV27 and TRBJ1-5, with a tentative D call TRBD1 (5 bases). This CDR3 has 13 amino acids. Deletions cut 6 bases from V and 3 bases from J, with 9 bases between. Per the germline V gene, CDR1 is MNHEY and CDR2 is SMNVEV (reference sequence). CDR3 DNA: TGTGCCAGCAGACATGGGGCCAATCAGCCCCAGCATTTT. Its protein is CASRHGANQPQHF.

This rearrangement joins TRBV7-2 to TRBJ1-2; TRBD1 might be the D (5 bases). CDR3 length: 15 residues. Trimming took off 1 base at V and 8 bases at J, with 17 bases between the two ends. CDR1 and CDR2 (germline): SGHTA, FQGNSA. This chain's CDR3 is CASSLDPGLRSGYTF. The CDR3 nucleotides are TGTGCCAGCAGCTTAGATCCAGGGCTACGAAGCGGCTACACCTTC.

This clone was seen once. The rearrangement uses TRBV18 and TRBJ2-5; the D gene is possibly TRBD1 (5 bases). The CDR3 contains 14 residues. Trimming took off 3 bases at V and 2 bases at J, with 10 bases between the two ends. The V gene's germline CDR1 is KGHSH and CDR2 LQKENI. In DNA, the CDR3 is TGTGCCAGCTCACCTGCAGGGCTTCAAGAGACCCAGTACTTC. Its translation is CASSPAGLQETQYF. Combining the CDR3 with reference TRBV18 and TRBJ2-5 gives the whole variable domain NAGVMQNPRHLVRRRGQEARLRCSPMKGHSHVYWYRQLPEEGLKFMVYLQKENIIDESGMPKERFSAEFPKEGPSILRIQQVVRGDSAAYFCASSPAGLQETQYFGPGTRLLVL.

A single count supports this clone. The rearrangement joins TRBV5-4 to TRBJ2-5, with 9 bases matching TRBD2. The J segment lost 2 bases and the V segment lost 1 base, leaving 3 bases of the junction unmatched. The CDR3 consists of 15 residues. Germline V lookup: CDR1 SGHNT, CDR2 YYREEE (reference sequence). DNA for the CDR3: TGTGCCAGCAGCTTGACTAGCGGGTCACAAGAGACCCAGTACTTC. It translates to CASSLTSGSQETQYF.

CDR3 nucleotides: TGTGCCAGCAGGCCCGGGACAGGGGTTCGCCACCTCTCTGGAAACACCATATATTTT. Translated: CASRPGTGVRHLSGNTIYF. The chain couples TRBV27 to TRBJ1-3; 10 bases are a match to TRBD1. CDR3 size: 19 residues. V was clipped by 6 bases and J by 0 bases; unmatched bases: 14. Germline loops: CDR1 MNHEY, CDR2 SMNVEV (reference sequence).

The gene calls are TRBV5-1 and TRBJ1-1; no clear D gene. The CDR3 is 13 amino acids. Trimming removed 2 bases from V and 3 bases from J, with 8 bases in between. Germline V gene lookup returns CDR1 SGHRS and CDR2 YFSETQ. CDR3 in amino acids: CASSFMGDTEAFF. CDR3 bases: TGCGCCAGCAGCTTTATGGGAGACACTGAAGCTTTCTTT.

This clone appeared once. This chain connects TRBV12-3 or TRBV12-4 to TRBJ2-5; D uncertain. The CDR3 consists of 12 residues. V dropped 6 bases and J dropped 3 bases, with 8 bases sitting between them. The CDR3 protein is CASSRLEETQYF. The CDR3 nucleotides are TGTGCCAGCAGCCGTCTTGAAGAGACCCAGTACTTC.

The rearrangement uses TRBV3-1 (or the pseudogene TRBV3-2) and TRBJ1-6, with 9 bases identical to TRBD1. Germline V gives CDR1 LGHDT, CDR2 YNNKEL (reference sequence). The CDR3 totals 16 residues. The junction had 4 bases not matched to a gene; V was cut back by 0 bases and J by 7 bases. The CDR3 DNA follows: TGTGCCAGCAGCCAAGAATGGGACAGGGCCAATTCACCCCTCCACTTT. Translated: CASSQEWDRANSPLHF.

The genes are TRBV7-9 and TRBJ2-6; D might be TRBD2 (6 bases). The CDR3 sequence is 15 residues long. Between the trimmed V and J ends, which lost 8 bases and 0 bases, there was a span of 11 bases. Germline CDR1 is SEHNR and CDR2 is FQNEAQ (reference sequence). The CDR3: CASGRLGSGANVLTF. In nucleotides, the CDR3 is TGTGCCAGCGGGAGGTTGGGCTCTGGGGCCAACGTCCTGACTTTC.

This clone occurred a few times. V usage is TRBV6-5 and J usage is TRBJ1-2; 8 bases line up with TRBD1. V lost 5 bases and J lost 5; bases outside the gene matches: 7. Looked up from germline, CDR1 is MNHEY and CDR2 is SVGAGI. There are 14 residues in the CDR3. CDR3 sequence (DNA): TGTGCCAGCAGTCGGACAGGGCTGGGGTATGGCTACACCTTC. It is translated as CASSRTGLGYGYTF.

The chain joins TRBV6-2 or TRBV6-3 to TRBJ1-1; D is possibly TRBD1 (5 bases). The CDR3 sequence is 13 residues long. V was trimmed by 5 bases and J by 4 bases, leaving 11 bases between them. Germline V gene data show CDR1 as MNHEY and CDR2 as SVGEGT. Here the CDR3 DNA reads TGTGCCAGCAGTGCACCTCAGGGCACTGAAGCTTTCTTT. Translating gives CASSAPQGTEAFF.

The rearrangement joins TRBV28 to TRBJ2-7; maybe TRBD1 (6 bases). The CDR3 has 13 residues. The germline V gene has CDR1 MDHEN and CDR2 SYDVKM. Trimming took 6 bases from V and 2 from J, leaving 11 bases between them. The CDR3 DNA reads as TGTGCCAGCAGGCCGAGGGGGACCTACGAGCAGTACTTC. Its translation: CASRPRGTYEQYF.